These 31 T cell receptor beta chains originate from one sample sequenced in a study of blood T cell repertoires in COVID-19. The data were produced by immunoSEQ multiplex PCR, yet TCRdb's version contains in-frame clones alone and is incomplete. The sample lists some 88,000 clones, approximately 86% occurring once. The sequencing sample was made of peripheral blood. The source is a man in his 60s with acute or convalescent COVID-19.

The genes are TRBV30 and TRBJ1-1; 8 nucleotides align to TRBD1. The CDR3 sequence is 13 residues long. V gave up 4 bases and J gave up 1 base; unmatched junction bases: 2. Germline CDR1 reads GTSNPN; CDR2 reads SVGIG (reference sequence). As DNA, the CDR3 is TGTGCCTGGACGGGACAGGCGAACACTGAAGCTTTCTTT. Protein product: CAWTGQANTEAFF.

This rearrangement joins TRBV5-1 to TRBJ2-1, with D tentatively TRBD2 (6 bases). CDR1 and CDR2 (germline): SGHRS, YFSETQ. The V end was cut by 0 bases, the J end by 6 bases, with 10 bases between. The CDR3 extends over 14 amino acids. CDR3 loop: CASSLGGKFNEQFF. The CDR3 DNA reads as TGCGCCAGCAGCTTGGGCGGGAAATTCAATGAGCAGTTCTTC.

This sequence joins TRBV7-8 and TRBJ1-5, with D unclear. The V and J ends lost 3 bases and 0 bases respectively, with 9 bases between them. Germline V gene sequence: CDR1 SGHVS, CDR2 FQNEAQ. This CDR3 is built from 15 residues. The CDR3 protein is CASSFSPRSNQPQHF. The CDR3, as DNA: TGTGCCAGCAGCTTCTCCCCCCGTAGCAATCAGCCCCAGCATTTT.

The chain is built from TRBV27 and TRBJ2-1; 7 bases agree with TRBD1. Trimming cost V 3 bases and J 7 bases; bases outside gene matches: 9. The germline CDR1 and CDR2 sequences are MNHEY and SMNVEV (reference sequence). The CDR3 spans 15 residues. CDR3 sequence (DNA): TGTGCCAGCAGTTTTAATTATAGGGGGCAGAATGAGCAGTTCTTC. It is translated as CASSFNYRGQNEQFF.

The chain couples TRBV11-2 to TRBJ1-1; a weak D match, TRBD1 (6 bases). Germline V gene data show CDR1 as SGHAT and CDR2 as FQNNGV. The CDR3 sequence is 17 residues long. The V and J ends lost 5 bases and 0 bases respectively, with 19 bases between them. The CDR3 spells CASSPFGLQGMNTEAFF. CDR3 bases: TGTGCCAGCAGCCCTTTTGGGCTACAGGGAATGAACACTGAAGCTTTCTTT.

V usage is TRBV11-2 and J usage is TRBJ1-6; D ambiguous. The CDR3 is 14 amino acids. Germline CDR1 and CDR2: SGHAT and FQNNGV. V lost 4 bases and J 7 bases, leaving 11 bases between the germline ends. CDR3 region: CASSSRGSNSPLHF. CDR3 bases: TGTGCCAGCAGCTCGAGAGGGTCGAATTCACCCCTCCACTTT. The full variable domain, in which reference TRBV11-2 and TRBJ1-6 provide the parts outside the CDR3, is EAGVAQSPRYKIIEKRQSVAFWCNPISGHATLYWYQQILGQGPKLLIQFQNNGVVDDSQLPKDRFSAERLKGVDSTLKIQPAKLEDSAVYLCASSSRGSNSPLHFGNGTRLTVT.

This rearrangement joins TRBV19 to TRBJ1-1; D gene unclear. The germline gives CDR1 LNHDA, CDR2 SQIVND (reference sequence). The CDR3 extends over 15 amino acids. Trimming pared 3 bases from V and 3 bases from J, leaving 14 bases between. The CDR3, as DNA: TGTGCCAGTAGTATCTTACGGGGTTTAGACACTGAAGCTTTCTTT. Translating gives CASSILRGLDTEAFF.

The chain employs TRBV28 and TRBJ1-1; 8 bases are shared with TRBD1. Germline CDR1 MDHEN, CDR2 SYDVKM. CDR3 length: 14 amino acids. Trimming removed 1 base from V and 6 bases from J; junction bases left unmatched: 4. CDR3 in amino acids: CASSLSGQEAEAFF. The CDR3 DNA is TGTGCCAGCAGTTTATCGGGACAGGAAGCTGAAGCTTTCTTT.

In DNA form, the CDR3 reads TGTGCCAGCAGTTACCCCGTTAGCAGGACAGTCGCCTGGGGCAATCAGCCCCAGCATTTT. This sequence encodes CASSYPVSRTVAWGNQPQHF. J is TRBJ1-5 and V is TRBV6-2 or TRBV6-3, with D perhaps matching TRBD1 (6 bases). The germline V gene has CDR1 MNHEY and CDR2 SVGEGT. With 2 bases removed from V and 2 bases from J, the gap between germline ends came to 25 bases. This CDR3 contains 20 residues.

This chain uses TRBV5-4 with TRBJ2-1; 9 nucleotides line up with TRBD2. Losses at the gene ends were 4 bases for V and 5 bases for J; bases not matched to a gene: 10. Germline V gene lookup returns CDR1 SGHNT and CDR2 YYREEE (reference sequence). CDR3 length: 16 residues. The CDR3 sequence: CASSPEILAGHNEQFF. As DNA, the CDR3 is TGTGCCAGCAGCCCGGAAATCCTAGCGGGGCACAATGAGCAGTTCTTC. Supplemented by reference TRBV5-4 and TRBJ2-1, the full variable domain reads ETGVTQSPTHLIKTRGQQVTLRCSSQSGHNTVSWYQQALGQGPQFIFQYYREEENGRGNFPPRFSGLQFPNYSSELNVNALELDDSALYLCASSPEILAGHNEQFFGPGTRLTVL.

The CDR3 loop reads CASSQDAQAYNEQFF. CDR3 DNA: TGTGCCAGCAGCCAAGATGCCCAGGCCTACAATGAGCAGTTCTTC. The chain uses TRBV3-1 (or the pseudogene TRBV3-2) and TRBJ2-1, with unresolved D. In germline, CDR1 is LGHDT, CDR2 YNNKEL (reference sequence). V lost 0 bases to trimming and J lost 2 bases, with 8 bases between them. This CDR3 spans 15 amino acids.

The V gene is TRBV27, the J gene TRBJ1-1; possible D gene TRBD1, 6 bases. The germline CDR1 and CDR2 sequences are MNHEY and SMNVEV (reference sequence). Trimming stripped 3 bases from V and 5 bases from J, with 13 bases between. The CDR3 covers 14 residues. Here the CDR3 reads CASSFWGRQTEAFF. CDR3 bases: TGTGCCAGCAGTTTCTGGGGGCGGCAGACTGAAGCTTTCTTT.

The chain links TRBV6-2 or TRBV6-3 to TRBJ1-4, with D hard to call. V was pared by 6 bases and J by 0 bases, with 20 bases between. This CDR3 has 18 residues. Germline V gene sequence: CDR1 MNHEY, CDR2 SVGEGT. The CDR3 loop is CASSKRREMRTTNEKLFF. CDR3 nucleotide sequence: TGTGCCAGCAGCAAACGCCGGGAGATGAGGACAACTAATGAAAAACTGTTTTTT.

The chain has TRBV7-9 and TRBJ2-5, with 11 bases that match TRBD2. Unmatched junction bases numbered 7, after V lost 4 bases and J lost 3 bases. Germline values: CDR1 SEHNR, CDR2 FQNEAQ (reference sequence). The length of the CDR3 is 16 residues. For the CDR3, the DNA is TGTGCCAGCAGCTCCCGACTAGCGGGGCCCAAAGAGACCCAGTACTTC. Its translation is CASSSRLAGPKETQYF.

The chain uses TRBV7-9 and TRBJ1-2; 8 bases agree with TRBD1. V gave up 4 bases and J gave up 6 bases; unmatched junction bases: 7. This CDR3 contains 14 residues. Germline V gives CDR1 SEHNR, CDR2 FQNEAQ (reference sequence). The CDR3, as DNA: TGTGCCAGCAGCTCGCGGACAGGGTGGGATGGCTACACCTTC. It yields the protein CASSSRTGWDGYTF.

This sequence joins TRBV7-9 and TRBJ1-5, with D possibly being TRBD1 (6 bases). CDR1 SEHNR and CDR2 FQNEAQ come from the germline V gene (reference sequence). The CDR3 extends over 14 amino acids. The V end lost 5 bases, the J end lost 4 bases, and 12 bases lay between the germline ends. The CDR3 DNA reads TGTGCCAGCAGCGAGACAGGACGGAATCAGCCCCAGCATTTT. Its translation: CASSETGRNQPQHF.

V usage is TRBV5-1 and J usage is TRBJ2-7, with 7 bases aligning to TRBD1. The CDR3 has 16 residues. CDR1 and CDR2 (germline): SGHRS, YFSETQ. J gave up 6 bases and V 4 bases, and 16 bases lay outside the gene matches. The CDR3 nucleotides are TGCGCCAGCAGCACAGAGGGACAGCGATCCACCTCCGAGCAGTACTTC. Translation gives CASSTEGQRSTSEQYF.

The CDR3 sequence is CASSRDSDTEAFF. The CDR3 DNA follows: TGTGCCAGCAGTCGTGACAGTGACACTGAAGCTTTCTTT. The chain recombines TRBV12-3 or TRBV12-4 with TRBJ1-1; D is perhaps TRBD1 (5 bases). The CDR3 has 13 residues. The ends were cut back, 5 bases at V and 3 bases at J, with 10 bases in the middle.

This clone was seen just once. CDR3 sequence (DNA): TGTGCCAGCAGCTTGAACACGAACTATGGCTACACCTTC. This gives the protein CASSLNTNYGYTF. The chain couples TRBV5-4 to TRBJ1-2; D gene unclear. Germline V gene lookup returns CDR1 SGHNT and CDR2 YYREEE (reference sequence). Trimming stripped 1 base from V and 2 bases from J, with 6 bases between. CDR3 length: 13 amino acids.

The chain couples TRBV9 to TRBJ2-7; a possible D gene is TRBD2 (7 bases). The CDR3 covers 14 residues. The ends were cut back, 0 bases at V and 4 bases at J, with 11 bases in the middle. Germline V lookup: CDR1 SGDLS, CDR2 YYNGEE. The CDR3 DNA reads TGTGCCAGCAGCGTAGCTGAGGGGGGGTACGAGCAGTACTTC. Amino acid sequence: CASSVAEGGYEQYF.

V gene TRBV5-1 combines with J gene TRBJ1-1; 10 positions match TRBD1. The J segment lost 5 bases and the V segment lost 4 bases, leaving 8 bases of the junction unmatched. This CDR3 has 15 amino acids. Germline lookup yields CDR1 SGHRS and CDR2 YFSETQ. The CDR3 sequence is CASSHNRDRGTEAFF. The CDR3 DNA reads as TGCGCCAGCAGCCACAACCGGGACAGGGGTACTGAAGCTTTCTTT.

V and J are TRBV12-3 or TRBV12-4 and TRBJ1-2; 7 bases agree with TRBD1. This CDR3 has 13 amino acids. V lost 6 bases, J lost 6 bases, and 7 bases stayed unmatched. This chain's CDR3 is CASRLTGFDGYTF. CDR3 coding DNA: TGTGCCAGCAGGTTGACAGGGTTCGATGGCTACACCTTC.

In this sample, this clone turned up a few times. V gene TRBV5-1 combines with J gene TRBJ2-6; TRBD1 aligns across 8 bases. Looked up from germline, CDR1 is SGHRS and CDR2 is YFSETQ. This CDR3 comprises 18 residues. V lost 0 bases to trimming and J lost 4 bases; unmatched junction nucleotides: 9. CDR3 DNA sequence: TGCGCCAGCAGCTTGGCCCTAGGACAGGGTTCCGGGGCCAACGTCCTGACTTTC. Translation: CASSLALGQGSGANVLTF.

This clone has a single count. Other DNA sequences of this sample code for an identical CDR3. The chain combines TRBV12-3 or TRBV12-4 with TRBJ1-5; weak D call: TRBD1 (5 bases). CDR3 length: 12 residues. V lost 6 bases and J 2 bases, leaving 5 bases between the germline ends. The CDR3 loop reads CASSRGNQPQHF. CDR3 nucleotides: TGTGCCAGCAGCAGGGGCAATCAGCCCCAGCATTTT.

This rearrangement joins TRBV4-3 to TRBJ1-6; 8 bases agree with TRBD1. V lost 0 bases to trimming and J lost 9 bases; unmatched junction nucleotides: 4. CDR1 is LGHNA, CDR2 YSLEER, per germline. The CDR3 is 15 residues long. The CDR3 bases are TGCGCCAGCAGCCAAGAGGACAGGGAAGGTTCACCCCTCCACTTT. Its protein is CASSQEDREGSPLHF.

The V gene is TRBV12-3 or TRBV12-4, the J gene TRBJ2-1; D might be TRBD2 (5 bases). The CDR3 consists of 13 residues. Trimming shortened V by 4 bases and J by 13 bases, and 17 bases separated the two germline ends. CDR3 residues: CASSSGLPIIQFF. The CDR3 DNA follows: TGTGCCAGCAGTTCTGGACTCCCAATAATACAGTTCTTC.

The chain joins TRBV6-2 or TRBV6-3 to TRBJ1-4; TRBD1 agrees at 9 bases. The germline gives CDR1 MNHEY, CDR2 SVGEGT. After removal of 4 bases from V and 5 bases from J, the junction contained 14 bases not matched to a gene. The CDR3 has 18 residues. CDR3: CASSSQYAGTGQNEKLFF. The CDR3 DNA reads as TGTGCCAGCAGTTCGCAATATGCCGGGACAGGGCAAAATGAAAAACTGTTTTTT.

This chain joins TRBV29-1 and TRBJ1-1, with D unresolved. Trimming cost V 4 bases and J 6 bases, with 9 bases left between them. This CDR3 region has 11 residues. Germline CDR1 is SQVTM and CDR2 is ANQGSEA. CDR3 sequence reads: CSVAPRSEAFF. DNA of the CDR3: TGCAGCGTTGCACCGCGTTCTGAAGCTTTCTTT.

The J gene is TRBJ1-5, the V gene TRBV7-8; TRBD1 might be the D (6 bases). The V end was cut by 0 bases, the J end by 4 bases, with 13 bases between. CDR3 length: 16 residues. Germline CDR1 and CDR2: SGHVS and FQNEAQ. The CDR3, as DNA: TGTGCCAGCAGCTTAGCTCACCGGCAGGGGAATCAGCCCCAGCATTTT. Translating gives CASSLAHRQGNQPQHF.

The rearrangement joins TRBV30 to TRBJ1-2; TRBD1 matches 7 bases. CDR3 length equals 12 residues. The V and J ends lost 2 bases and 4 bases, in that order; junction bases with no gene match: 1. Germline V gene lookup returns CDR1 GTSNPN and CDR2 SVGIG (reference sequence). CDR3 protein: CAWSQGGYGYTF. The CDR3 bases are TGTGCCTGGAGTCAGGGGGGCTATGGCTACACCTTC.

The CDR3 sequence: CASGLAGRPGNTIYF. In nucleotides, the CDR3 is TGTGCCAGCGGTCTAGCAGGGAGGCCTGGAAACACCATATATTTT. The rearrangement joins TRBV6-5 to TRBJ1-3; possibly TRBD1 for D (5 bases). Deletions cut 8 bases from V and 2 bases from J, with 16 bases between. The germline V gene has CDR1 MNHEY and CDR2 SVGAGI. This CDR3 has 15 residues.